This T cell receptor (beta chain) comes out of a study of blood T cell repertoires in COVID-19. For the study at large: Specimens from acute and convalescent COVID-19 originated in the United States, Italy and Spain.

Per the original methods: Estimation of nucleated cell counts was performed using reference gene primer amplification. Sequenced by immunoSEQ multiplex PCR; TCRdb stores in-frame clones only, minus some. V and J calls and clone size are those listed in that table; D and trimming were worked out from the DNA. This sample yields roughly 88,000 clones, of which roughly 80% are seen a single time; about 14% belongs to the top ten. This CDR3 has 18 residues. With V trimmed by 3 bases and J by 5 bases, 14 bases remained unmatched. Germline CDR1 and CDR2: SGHDT and YYEEEE. Sequenced sample: peripheral blood. V gene TRBV5-6 combines with J gene TRBJ2-2, with 9 bases identical to TRBD1. The sequence was obtained from a woman of 80 years or more with acute or convalescent COVID-19. The CDR3 sequence: CASSYGTGSGFRTGELFF. Written as DNA, the CDR3 is TGTGCCAGCAGCTACGGGACAGGGTCGGGTTTTAGGACCGGGGAGCTGTTTTTT. Using reference TRBV5-6 and TRBJ2-2 for the parts outside the CDR3, the full variable domain is DAGVTQSPTHLIKTRGQQVTLRCSPKSGHDTVSWYQQALGQGPQFIFQYYEEEERQRGNFPDRFSGHQFPNYSSELNVNALLLGDSALYLCASSYGTGSGFRTGELFFGEGSRLTVL.